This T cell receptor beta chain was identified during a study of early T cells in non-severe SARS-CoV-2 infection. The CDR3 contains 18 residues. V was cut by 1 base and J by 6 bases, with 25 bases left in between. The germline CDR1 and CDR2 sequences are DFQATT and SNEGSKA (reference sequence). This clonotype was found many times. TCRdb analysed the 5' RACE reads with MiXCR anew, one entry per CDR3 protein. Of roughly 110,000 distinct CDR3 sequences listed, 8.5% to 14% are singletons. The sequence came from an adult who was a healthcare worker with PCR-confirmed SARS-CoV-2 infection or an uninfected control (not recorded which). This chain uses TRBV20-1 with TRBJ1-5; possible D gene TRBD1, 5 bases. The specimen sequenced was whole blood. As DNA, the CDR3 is TGCAGTGCTAGAGGTGGCGTGCGCGACGGGTCGCAGGGTCAGCCCCAGCATTTT. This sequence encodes CSARGGVRDGSQGQPQHF.